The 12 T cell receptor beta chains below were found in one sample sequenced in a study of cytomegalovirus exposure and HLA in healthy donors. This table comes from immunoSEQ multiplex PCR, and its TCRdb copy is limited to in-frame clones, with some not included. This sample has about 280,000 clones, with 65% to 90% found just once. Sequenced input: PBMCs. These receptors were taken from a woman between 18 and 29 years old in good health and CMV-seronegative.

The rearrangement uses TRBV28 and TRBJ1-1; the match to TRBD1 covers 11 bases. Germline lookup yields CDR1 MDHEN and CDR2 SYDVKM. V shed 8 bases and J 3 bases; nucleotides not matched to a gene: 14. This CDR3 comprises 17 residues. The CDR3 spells CASRGQGQGVADTEAFF. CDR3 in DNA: TGTGCCAGCCGAGGACAGGGACAGGGGGTTGCGGACACTGAAGCTTTCTTT.

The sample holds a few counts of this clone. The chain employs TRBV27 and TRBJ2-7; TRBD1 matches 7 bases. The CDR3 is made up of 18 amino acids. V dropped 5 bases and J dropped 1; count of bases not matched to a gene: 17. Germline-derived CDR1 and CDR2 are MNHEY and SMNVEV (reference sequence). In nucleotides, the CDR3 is TGTGCCAGCAGTCTCTTCTCCCCGCCACAGGGGAAGTCCTACGAGCAGTACTTC. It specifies CASSLFSPPQGKSYEQYF.

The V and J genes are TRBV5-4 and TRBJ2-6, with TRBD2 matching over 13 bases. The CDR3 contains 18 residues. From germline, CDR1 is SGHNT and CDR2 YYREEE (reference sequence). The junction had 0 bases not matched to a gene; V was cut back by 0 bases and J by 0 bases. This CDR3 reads CASSLGTSGSSGANVLTF. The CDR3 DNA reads TGTGCCAGCAGCTTGGGGACTAGCGGGAGCTCTGGGGCCAACGTCCTGACTTTC.

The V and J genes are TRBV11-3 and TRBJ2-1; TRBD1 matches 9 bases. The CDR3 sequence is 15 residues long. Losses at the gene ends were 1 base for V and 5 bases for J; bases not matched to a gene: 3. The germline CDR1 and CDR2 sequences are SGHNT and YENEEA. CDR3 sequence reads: CASSLVQGANNEQFF. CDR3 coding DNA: TGTGCCAGCAGCTTAGTACAGGGGGCTAACAATGAGCAGTTCTTC.

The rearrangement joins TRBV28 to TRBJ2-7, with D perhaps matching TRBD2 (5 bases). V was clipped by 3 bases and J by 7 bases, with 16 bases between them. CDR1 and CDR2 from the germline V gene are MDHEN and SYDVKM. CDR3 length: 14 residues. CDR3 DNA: TGTGCCAGCAGTTTTAGTCATCGAGGGATAGAGCAGTACTTC. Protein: CASSFSHRGIEQYF.

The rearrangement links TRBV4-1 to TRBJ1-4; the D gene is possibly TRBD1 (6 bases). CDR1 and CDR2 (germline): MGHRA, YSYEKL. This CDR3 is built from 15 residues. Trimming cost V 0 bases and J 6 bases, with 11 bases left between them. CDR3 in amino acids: CASSQDQGRDEKLFF. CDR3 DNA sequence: TGCGCCAGCAGCCAAGATCAGGGGAGGGATGAAAAACTGTTTTTT.

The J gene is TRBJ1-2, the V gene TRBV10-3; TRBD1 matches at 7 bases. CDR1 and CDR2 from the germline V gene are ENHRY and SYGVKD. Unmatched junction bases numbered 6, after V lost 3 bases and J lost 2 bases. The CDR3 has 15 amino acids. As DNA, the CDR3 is TGTGCCATCAGTGAAGGTGTACAGGGGAACTATGGCTACACCTTC. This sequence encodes CAISEGVQGNYGYTF.

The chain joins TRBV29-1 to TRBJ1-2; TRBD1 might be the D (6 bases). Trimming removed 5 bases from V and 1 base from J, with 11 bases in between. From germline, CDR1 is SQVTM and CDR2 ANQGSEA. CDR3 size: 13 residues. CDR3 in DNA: TGCAGCGTTAAGGAGGACAGTAACTATGGCTACACCTTC. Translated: CSVKEDSNYGYTF.

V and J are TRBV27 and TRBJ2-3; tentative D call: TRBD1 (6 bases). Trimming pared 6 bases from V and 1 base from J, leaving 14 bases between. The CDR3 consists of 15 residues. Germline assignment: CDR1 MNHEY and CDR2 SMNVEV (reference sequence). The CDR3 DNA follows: TGTGCCAGCAGAAAACAGGGATTGGGCACAGATACGCAGTATTTT. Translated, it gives CASRKQGLGTDTQYF.

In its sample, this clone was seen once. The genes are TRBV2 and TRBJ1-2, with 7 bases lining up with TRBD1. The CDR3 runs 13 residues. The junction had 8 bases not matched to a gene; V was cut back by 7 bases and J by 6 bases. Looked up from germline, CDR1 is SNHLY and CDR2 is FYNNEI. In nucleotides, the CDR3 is TGTGCCAGCATCCTGACAGGGTATCATGGCTACACCTTC. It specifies CASILTGYHGYTF.

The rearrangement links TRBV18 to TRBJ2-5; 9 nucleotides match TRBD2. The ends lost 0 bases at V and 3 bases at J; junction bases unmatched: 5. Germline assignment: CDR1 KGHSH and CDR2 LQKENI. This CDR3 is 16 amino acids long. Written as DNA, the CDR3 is TGTGCCAGCTCACCACCTCCGCTAGCGGGGAAAGAGACCCAGTACTTC. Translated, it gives CASSPPPLAGKETQYF.

The CDR3 DNA is TGCGCCAGCAGCTTGGTGCTAGACTCCTACAATGAGCAGTTCTTC. Translating it yields CASSLVLDSYNEQFF. The rearrangement uses TRBV5-1 and TRBJ2-1; no firm D call. Germline CDR1 and CDR2: SGHRS and YFSETQ. Between the trimmed V and J ends, which lost 0 bases and 0 bases, there was a span of 7 bases. This CDR3 is built from 15 residues.